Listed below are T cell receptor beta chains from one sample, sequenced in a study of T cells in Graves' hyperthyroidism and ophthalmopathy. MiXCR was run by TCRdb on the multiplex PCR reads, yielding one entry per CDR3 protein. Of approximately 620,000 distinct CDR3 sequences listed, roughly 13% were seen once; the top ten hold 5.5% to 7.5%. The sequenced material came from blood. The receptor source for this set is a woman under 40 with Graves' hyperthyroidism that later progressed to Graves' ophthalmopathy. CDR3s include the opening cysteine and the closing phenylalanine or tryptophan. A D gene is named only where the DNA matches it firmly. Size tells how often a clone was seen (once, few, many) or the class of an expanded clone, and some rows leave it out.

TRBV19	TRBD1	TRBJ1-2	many	TGTGCCACCAGCATGTTCGGACAGGGCAACTATGGCTACACCTTC	CATSMFGQGNYGYTF
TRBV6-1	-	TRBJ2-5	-	TGTGCCAGCAGTGAATACCCCCAGTACTTC	CASSEYPQYF
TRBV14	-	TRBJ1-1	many	TGTGCCAGCAGCCTAAGTGGCCGTTACCTGGGAGCTTTCTTT	CASSLSGRYLGAFF
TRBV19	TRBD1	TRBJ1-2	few	TGTGCCAGTAGTAGGTCCCGCGAGGGGACAGGTGAACCCTATGGCTACACCTTC	CASSRSREGTGEPYGYTF
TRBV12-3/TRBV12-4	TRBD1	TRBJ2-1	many	TGTGCCAGCAGTTACGCAGGGGGCATGTCCAATGAGCAGTTCTTC	CASSYAGGMSNEQFF
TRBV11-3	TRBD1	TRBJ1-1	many	TGTGCCAGCAGCTTAGGGGACAGGGGCAACGACGCTTTCTTT	CASSLGDRGNDAFF
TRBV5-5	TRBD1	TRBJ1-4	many	TGTGCCAGCAGCGCTGGGACAGATGAAAAACTGTTTTTT	CASSAGTDEKLFF
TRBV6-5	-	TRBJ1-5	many	TGTGCCAGCAGTTACTCAAGGTTCGTTCAGCAGCCCCAGCATTTT	CASSYSRFVQQPQHF
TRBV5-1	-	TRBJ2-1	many	TGCGCCAGCAGCCTAGGACAGCCCAATGAGCAGTTCTTC	CASSLGQPNEQFF
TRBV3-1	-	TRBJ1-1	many	TGTGCCAGCAGCCGGGCTTTGAACACTGAAGCTTTCTTT	CASSRALNTEAFF
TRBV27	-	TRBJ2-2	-	TGTGCCAGCAGCACTAATATAGCCGGGGAGCTGTTTTTT	CASSTNIAGELFF
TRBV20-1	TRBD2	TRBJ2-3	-	TGCAGTGCTAGAAATTCACTAGCGGGCACAGATACGCAGTATTTT	CSARNSLAGTDTQYF
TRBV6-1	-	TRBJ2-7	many	TGTGCCAGCAGTGAAGGACAGGGGAGGGCCTACGAGCAGTACTTC	CASSEGQGRAYEQYF
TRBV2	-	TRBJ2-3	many	TGTGCCAGCCGGAAGGGCGTGGGCACAGATACGCAGTATTTT	CASRKGVGTDTQYF
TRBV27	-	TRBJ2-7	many	TGTGCCAGCAGTTCTACCGGGCCCTCCTTTTACGAGCAGTACTTC	CASSSTGPSFYEQYF
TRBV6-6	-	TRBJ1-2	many	TGTGCCAACAGTTACTCGAAGGGCGGGGGGGCCTATGGCTACACCTTC	CANSYSKGGGAYGYTF
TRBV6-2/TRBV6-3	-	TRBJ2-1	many	TGTGCCAGCACTAAGGGACTGGCCTACAATGAGCAGTTCTTC	CASTKGLAYNEQFF
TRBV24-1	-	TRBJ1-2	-	TGTGCCACCAGTGACTCCGGGTCCATCTATGGCTACACCTTC	CATSDSGSIYGYTF
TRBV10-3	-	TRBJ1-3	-	TGTGCCATCAGTGAAGTGTCGTATGCTGGAAACACCATATATTTT	CAISEVSYAGNTIYF
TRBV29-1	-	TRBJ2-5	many	TGCAGCGTTGGAATAGCGGAAGAGACCCAGTACTTC	CSVGIAEETQYF
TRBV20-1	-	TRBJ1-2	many	TGCAGTGCTAGAGAGGACACGCCTTATGGCTACACCTTC	CSAREDTPYGYTF
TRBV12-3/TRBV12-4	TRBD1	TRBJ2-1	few	TGTGCCAGCAGCCCTCAGGGGGTTGAGTTCTTC	CASSPQGVEFF
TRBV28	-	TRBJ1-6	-	TGTGCCAGCTTCGGGGGTGGCAATTCACCCCTCCACTTT	CASFGGGNSPLHF
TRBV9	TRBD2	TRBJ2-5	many	TGTGCCAGCAGCGAAAGCGGGGGTTTAAGAGAGACCCAGTACTTC	CASSESGGLRETQYF
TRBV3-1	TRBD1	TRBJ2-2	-	TGTGCCAGCAGCCCTAGGGGACAGGGTGCCGGGGAGCTGTTTTTT	CASSPRGQGAGELFF
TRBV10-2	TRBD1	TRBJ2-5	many	TGCGCCAGCAGTGCCCCGGACAGGGACGGTAGTGGAGAGACCCAGTACTTC	CASSAPDRDGSGETQYF
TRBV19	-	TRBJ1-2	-	TGTGCCAGTAGTATAGATGTCAGGGAGGCCTATGGCTACACCTTC	CASSIDVREAYGYTF
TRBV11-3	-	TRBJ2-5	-	TGTGCCAGCAGCTTAGGACAGGGAGGGCAAAAGACCCAGTACTTC	CASSLGQGGQKTQYF
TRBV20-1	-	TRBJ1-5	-	TGCAGTGCTATGGTGCCAGGAGGTAGTCAGCCCCAGCATTTT	CSAMVPGGSQPQHF
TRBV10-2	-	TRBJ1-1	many	TGCGCCAGCCAGATGGACATATACACTGAAGCTTTCTTT	CASQMDIYTEAFF
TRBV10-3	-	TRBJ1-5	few	TGTGCCATCAGTGAGAGCTCGGGGGCGGCCAGTCGGCCCCAGCATTTT	CAISESSGAASRPQHF
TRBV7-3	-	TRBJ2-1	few	TGTGCCAGCAGCAAGGGACTCCTCAATGAGCAGTTCTTC	CASSKGLLNEQFF
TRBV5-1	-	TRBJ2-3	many	TGCGCCAGCACCTTCCGGACCGGGAGCACAGATACGCAGTATTTT	CASTFRTGSTDTQYF
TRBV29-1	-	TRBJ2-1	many	TGCAGCGTTGAAGATATTAGCAATGAGCAGTTCTTC	CSVEDISNEQFF
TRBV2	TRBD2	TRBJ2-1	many	TGTGCCAGCAGTGTTACTAGCGGGAGTTACAATGAGCAGTTCTTC	CASSVTSGSYNEQFF
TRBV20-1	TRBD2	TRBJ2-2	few	TGCAGTGCCAAACCTCGACTAGCGGGAGGGCCCGGGGAGCTGTTTTTT	CSAKPRLAGGPGELFF
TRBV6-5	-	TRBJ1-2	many	TGTGCCAGCAGTTACGTTGGGACCAGCAACTATGGCTACACCTTC	CASSYVGTSNYGYTF
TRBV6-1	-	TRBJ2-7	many	TGTGCCAGCAGTTACGGTTCAGGAGCTCCCTACGAGCAGTACTTC	CASSYGSGAPYEQYF
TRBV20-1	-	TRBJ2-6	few	TGCAGTGCTAGAGATCCAGACAGGCGACCTTCTGGGGCCAACGTCCTGACTTTC	CSARDPDRRPSGANVLTF
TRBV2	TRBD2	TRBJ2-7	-	TGTGCCAGCAGTGATCGGGGGGTAGACGAGCAGTACTTC	CASSDRGVDEQYF
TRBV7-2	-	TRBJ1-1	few	TGTGCCAGCAGCTTAGAGGGACGGGGGACGAACACTGAAGCTTTCTTT	CASSLEGRGTNTEAFF
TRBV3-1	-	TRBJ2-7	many	TGTGCCAGCAGCCAGCCCTCCCGGGAGCAGTACTTC	CASSQPSREQYF
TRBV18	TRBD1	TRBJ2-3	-	TGTGCCAGCTCACCCCCTATCGGGCAGGGGGGCACAGATACGCAGTATTTT	CASSPPIGQGGTDTQYF
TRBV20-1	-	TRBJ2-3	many	TGCAGTGCCGCCCCCCCAGCGAGAGTAGCAGATACGCAGTATTTT	CSAAPPARVADTQYF
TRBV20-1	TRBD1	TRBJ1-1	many	TGCAGTGCCAGATCTCTAGGGACAGCGGCCACTGAAGCTTTCTTT	CSARSLGTAATEAFF
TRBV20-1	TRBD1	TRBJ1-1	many	TGCAGTGCCACCCCTCGGACAGGGAGGACCACTGAAGCTTTCTTT	CSATPRTGRTTEAFF
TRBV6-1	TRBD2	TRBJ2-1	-	TGTGCCAGCAGCCACGGACTAGCGGGAGGGCCGTACAATGAGCAGTTCTTC	CASSHGLAGGPYNEQFF
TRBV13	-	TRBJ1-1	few	TGTGCCAGCAGCCCCCGGGCCCTCAACACTGAAGCTTTCTTT	CASSPRALNTEAFF
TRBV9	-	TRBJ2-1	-	TGTGCCAGCAGCCCCCCAGCGGGCCCTGCCTACAATGAGCAGTTCTTC	CASSPPAGPAYNEQFF
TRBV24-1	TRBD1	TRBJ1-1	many	TGTGCCACCAGTGACTCCCGACAGGGGGCGAACACTGAAGCTTTCTTT	CATSDSRQGANTEAFF
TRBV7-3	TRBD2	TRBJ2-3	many	TGTGCCAGCAGCCCCGGACTAGCGGGAGTGGTGATTGGAGATACGCAGTATTTT	CASSPGLAGVVIGDTQYF
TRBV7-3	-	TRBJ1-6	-	TGTGCCAGCAGCTTAGTAGGGATTGGATCACCCCTCCACTTT	CASSLVGIGSPLHF
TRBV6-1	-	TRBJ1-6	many	TGTGCCAGCAGCACTGGTGGTACGGGAGGGTCACCCCTCCACTTT	CASSTGGTGGSPLHF
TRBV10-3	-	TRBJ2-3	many	TGTGCCATCACCGGGACCCAGGGAAACACAGATACGCAGTATTTT	CAITGTQGNTDTQYF
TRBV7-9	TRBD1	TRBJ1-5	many	TGTGCCAGCAGCAGGGACAGATCGGCCCAGCATTTT	CASSRDRSAQHF
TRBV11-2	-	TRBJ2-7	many	TGTGCCAGCAGCCCTGTAGTAGGGGGCTCCTACGAGCAGTACTTC	CASSPVVGGSYEQYF
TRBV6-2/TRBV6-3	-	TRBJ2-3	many	TGTGCCAGCAGTTCCCAGGGAAGAGGGCGGACAGATACGCAGTATTTT	CASSSQGRGRTDTQYF
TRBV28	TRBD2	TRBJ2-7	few	TGTGCCAGCAGTTTTTTAGCGGGAGGTAACCACGAGCAGTACTTC	CASSFLAGGNHEQYF
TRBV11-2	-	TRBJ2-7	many	TGTGCCAGCAGCTTAGTTGCAAGCTCCTACGAGCAGTACTTC	CASSLVASSYEQYF
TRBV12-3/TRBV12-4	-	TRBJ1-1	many	TGTGCCAGCAGGGGGGTGGAGAACACTGAAGCTTTCTTT	CASRGVENTEAFF